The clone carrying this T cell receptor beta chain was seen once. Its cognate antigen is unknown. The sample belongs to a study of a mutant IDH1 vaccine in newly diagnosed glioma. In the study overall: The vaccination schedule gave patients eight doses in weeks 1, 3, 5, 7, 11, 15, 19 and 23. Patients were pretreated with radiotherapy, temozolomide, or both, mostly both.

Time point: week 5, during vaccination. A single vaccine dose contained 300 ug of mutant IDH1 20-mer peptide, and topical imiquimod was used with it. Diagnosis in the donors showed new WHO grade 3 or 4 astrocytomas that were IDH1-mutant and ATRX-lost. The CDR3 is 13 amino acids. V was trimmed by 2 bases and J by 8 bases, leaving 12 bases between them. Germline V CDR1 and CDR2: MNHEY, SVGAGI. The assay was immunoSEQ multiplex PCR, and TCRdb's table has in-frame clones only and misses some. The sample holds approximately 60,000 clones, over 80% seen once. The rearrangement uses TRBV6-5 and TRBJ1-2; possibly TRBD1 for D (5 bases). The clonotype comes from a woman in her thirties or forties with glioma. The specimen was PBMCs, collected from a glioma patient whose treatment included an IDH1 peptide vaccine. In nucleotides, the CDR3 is TGTGCCAGCAGTTACACGGGGCGCGGGGGCTACACCTTC. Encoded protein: CASSYTGRGGYTF.